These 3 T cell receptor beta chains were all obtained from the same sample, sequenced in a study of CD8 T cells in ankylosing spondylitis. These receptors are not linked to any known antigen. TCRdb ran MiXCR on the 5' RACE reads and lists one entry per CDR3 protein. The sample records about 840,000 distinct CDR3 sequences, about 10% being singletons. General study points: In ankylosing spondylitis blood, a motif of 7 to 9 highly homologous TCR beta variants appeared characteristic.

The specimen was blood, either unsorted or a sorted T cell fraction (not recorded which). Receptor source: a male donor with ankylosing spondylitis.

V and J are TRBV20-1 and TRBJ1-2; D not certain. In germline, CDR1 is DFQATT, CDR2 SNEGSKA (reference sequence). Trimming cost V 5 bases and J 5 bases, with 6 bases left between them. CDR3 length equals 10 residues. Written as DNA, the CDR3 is TGCAGTGCTTACATATATGGCTACACCTTC. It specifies CSAYIYGYTF.

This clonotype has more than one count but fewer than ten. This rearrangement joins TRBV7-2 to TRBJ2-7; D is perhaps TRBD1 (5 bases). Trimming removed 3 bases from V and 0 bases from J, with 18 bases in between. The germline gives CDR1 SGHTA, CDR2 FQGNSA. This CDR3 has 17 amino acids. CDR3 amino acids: CASSFEQGPPSSYEQYF. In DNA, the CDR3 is TGTGCCAGCAGCTTCGAGCAGGGCCCACCAAGCTCCTACGAGCAGTACTTC.

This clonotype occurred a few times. CDR3 coding DNA: TGTGCCAGCAGGGTGAAAGGACAGGGAGCTATCACTGAAGCTTTCTTT. It translates to CASRVKGQGAITEAFF. The chain joins TRBV7-2 to TRBJ1-1, with 8 bases lining up with TRBD1. The CDR3 spans 16 residues. The junction had 13 bases not matched to a gene; V was cut back by 6 bases and J by 4 bases. Germline CDR1 reads SGHTA; CDR2 reads FQGNSA.